This TCR beta chain was captured by sequencing in a study of T cells after yellow fever vaccination. Study-wide findings and caveats: Though weaker, the secondary response peaked faster, on day 5 versus 15. Once the booster was given, most primary-vaccination clones reappeared, at just over 95% for CD4 and approximately 88% for CD8.

TCRdb independently ran MiXCR on the 5' RACE reads; one entry per CDR3 protein. This sample has approximately 580,000 distinct CDR3 sequences, with 17% found just once. The CDR3 covers 15 residues. CDR1 and CDR2 (germline): SGDLS, YYNGEE. V shed 3 bases and J 9 bases; nucleotides not matched to a gene: 6. As regards this clonotype: Its antigen is currently unknown.

Material: PBMCs, obtained 5 days after the first yellow fever vaccination. This chain connects TRBV9 to TRBJ1-6, with 10 bases lining up with TRBD1. The sequence derives from a man aged 18 to 30 who received the YFV17D yellow fever vaccine. The CDR3 spells CASSAGGQGISPLHF. The DNA for the CDR3 is TGTGCCAGCAGCGCGGGGGGACAGGGGATTTCACCCCTCCACTTT. The full variable domain, in which reference TRBV9 and TRBJ1-6 provide the parts outside the CDR3, is DSGVTQTPKHLITATGQRVTLRCSPRSGDLSVYWYQQSLDQGLQFLIQYYNGEERAKGNILERFSAQQFPDLHSELNLSSLELGDSALYFCASSAGGQGISPLHFGNGTRLTVT.